The 2 T cell receptor beta chains reported below all come from one sample, sequenced in a study of cytomegalovirus exposure and HLA in healthy donors. Primers included in the PCR were 60 Vbeta and 13 Jbeta primers. Method: immunoSEQ multiplex PCR; TCRdb's copy keeps in-frame clones and lacks some. The data show around 67,000 clones, approximately 80% seen once. Sequenced material: PBMCs. The receptors were gathered from a man aged 18 to 35 in good health and CMV-seropositive.

This clone was picked up a small number of times. The chain combines TRBV4-1 with TRBJ1-6; 7 nucleotides agree with TRBD1. Germline V gene sequence: CDR1 MGHRA, CDR2 YSYEKL. Trimming removed 5 bases from V and 10 bases from J; junction bases left unmatched: 11. The CDR3 runs 15 residues. The CDR3 region is CASSGGQILESPLHF. CDR3 in DNA: TGCGCCAGCAGCGGGGGACAGATCCTTGAATCACCCCTCCACTTT.

This chain uses TRBV11-3 with TRBJ1-3, with D maybe TRBD1 (5 bases). The CDR3 totals 12 residues. The germline V gene has CDR1 SGHNT and CDR2 YENEEA. V was trimmed by 5 bases and J by 4 bases, leaving 6 bases between them. The CDR3: CASSPGGNTIYF. The DNA for the CDR3 is TGTGCCAGCAGCCCAGGGGGAAACACCATATATTTT.